This TCR beta chain was captured in a study of blood T cells in healthy people across ages. Study findings and constraints: Unknown donor CMV status possibly confounded expanded clonotype changes. More naive CD4+ cells and higher diversity were found in long-lived than in aged donors.

Investigators took 8.5 to 10 milliliters of peripheral blood from every donor. PBMCs, at least 6 million per sample, were isolated. This CDR3 contains 13 residues. Trimming took off 2 bases at V and 3 bases at J, with 10 bases between the two ends. CDR1 and CDR2 from the germline V gene are DFQATT and SNEGSKA (reference sequence). PCR was performed a second time for about 7 to 12 cycles using a sample-barcoded 5' primer and a J-beta primer mix. TCRdb redid the calling of the 5' RACE reads with MiXCR, one entry per CDR3 protein. The sample lists about 680,000 distinct CDR3 sequences; around 48% were seen once. Concerning this clonotype itself: The antigen is not known.

The chain recombines TRBV20-1 with TRBJ1-1; D not certain. This receptor was identified in an older woman in good health. The sample consisted of blood. The CDR3 loop reads CSARRPEDTEAFF. The CDR3 coding sequence is TGCAGTGCTAGACGTCCCGAGGACACTGAAGCTTTCTTT.